This is a list of T cell receptor beta chains from one sample in a study of blood T cell repertoires in COVID-19. The table came from immunoSEQ multiplex PCR; TCRdb's copy has only in-frame clones and leaves some out. Here the sample spans some 180,000 clones, 79% being singletons. Specimen: PBMCs or T cells enriched from blood (not recorded which). Receptor source: a woman aged 70 to 79 in a cohort exposed to, infected with or recovered from COVID-19 (not recorded which). Each CDR3 is given with its conserved first and last residue. D genes are given only for firm matches. Where a row states a size, it is once, few, many or the class of an expanded clone; other rows omit it.

V	length	J	size	D	CDR3	DNA
TRBV7-9	17	TRBJ1-4	few	-	CASSLGWPRGREEKLFF	TGTGCCAGCAGCTTAGGGTGGCCAAGGGGAAGAGAAGAAAAACTGTTTTTT
TRBV19	15	TRBJ2-6	-	-	CASSIDRSGANVLTF	TGTGCCAGTAGTATAGACCGTTCTGGGGCCAACGTCCTGACTTTC
TRBV7-2	14	TRBJ1-5	-	TRBD1	CASSRTGGDQPQHF	TGTGCCAGCAGCCGGACAGGGGGCGATCAGCCCCAGCATTTT
TRBV27	15	TRBJ1-1	-	-	CASSLRAGFASEAFF	TGTGCCAGCAGTTTACGTGCCGGTTTTGCGTCTGAAGCTTTCTTT
TRBV28	16	TRBJ1-5	-	TRBD1	CASSATGTGIDQPQHF	TGTGCCAGCAGTGCAACCGGGACAGGGATCGATCAGCCCCAGCATTTT
TRBV2	16	TRBJ1-3	few	-	CASSEGWRVDGNTIYF	TGTGCCAGCAGTGAAGGGTGGAGGGTGGACGGAAACACCATATATTTT
TRBV28	17	TRBJ1-2	-	TRBD1	CASRRDRGVAPNYGYTF	TGTGCCAGCAGACGGGACAGGGGCGTAGCCCCTAACTATGGCTACACCTTC
TRBV5-4	13	TRBJ1-1	-	-	CASARGQNTEAFF	TGTGCCAGCGCGCGAGGGCAGAACACTGAAGCTTTCTTT
TRBV9	15	TRBJ2-1	once	TRBD1	CASSASTGVEDEQFF	TGTGCCAGCAGCGCATCGACAGGGGTGGAGGATGAGCAGTTCTTC
TRBV4-2	16	TRBJ2-5	few	TRBD2	CASSRDSGRGGETQYF	TGTGCCAGCAGCCGAGATAGCGGGAGAGGAGGAGAGACCCAGTACTTC
TRBV5-1	15	TRBJ2-3	-	TRBD1	CASTDRGMFRDTQYF	TGCGCCAGCACCGACAGGGGGATGTTTCGAGATACGCAGTATTTT
TRBV29-1	15	TRBJ2-3	-	-	CSANLLYGDSDTQYF	TGCAGCGCCAACCTCCTTTACGGGGATAGCGATACGCAGTATTTT
TRBV27	14	TRBJ2-1	-	-	CASSFTFGRTEQFF	TGTGCCAGCAGTTTTACGTTTGGGCGTACTGAGCAGTTCTTC
TRBV20-1	11	TRBJ1-2	-	-	CSARARVLLTF	TGCAGTGCTAGAGCCAGGGTGCTACTCACCTTC
TRBV13	14	TRBJ2-7	-	-	CASSLSGSSYEQYF	TGTGCCAGCAGCTTGAGCGGCAGCTCCTACGAGCAGTACTTC
TRBV28	14	TRBJ1-1	-	TRBD1	CASSLQGARTEAFF	TGTGCCAGCAGTCTACAGGGGGCGAGGACTGAAGCTTTCTTT
TRBV6-5	15	TRBJ1-6	few	TRBD1	CASRPGQIYNSPLHF	TGTGCCAGCAGGCCGGGACAGATATATAATTCACCCCTCCACTTT
TRBV3-1/TRBV3-2	14	TRBJ1-2	-	-	CASSPYPANYGYTF	TGTGCCAGCAGCCCCTATCCCGCTAACTATGGCTACACCTTC
TRBV6-5	14	TRBJ2-7	-	TRBD1	CASSRDRGSYEQYF	TGTGCCAGCAGCCGGGACAGGGGCTCCTACGAGCAGTACTTC
TRBV11-2	16	TRBJ2-1	-	-	CASSLARAVTGNEQFF	TGTGCCAGCAGCTTAGCCCGAGCGGTGACAGGCAATGAGCAGTTCTTC
TRBV5-1	14	TRBJ2-3	-	-	CASSLVGEADTQYF	TGCGCCAGCAGCTTGGTGGGAGAAGCAGATACGCAGTATTTT
TRBV7-9	13	TRBJ1-2	-	-	CASSLEQIYGYTF	TGTGCCAGCAGCTTGGAACAGATCTATGGCTACACCTTC
TRBV28	19	TRBJ2-7	-	TRBD2	CASSSHSPGSRGSSYEQYF	TGTGCCAGCAGTTCCCATAGCCCCGGGTCTCGCGGGAGCTCCTACGAGCAGTACTTC
TRBV11-2	17	TRBJ2-5	-	TRBD2	CASSLDASGVAPETQYF	TGTGCCAGCAGCTTAGATGCTAGCGGGGTAGCCCCGGAGACCCAGTACTTC
TRBV19	14	TRBJ2-3	-	-	CASSIGQVTDTQYF	TGTGCCAGTAGTATAGGACAGGTCACAGATACGCAGTATTTT
TRBV5-1	17	TRBJ1-5	few	-	CASSLDPQTGSPPPQHF	TGCGCCAGCAGCTTGGACCCCCAGACAGGCTCCCCTCCGCCCCAGCATTTT
TRBV4-1	15	TRBJ1-4	-	-	CASSLGGGGDEKLFF	TGCGCCAGCAGCCTCGGAGGCGGCGGAGACGAAAAACTGTTTTTT
TRBV24-1	13	TRBJ2-1	-	-	CATSTTGAFGQFF	TGTGCCACCAGCACTACAGGAGCGTTCGGGCAGTTCTTC
TRBV9	15	TRBJ2-1	-	-	CASSVDGATYNEQFF	TGTGCCAGCAGCGTAGATGGTGCTACCTACAATGAGCAGTTCTTC
TRBV28	16	TRBJ2-7	-	TRBD2	CASSPVAGGFDYEQYF	TGTGCCAGCAGTCCGGTAGCGGGAGGGTTCGACTACGAGCAGTACTTC
TRBV5-1	16	TRBJ2-2	-	TRBD2	CASSSSGSRNTGELFF	TGCGCCAGCAGCTCTAGCGGGAGTAGAAACACCGGGGAGCTGTTTTTT
TRBV5-1	15	TRBJ1-1	-	-	CASSLGPTRNTEAFF	TGCGCCAGCAGCTTGGGGCCGACAAGAAACACTGAAGCTTTCTTT
TRBV10-3	15	TRBJ2-1	-	TRBD2	CAITRGLAGVGEQFF	TGTGCCATCACCAGAGGCCTAGCGGGAGTGGGTGAGCAGTTCTTC
TRBV19	16	TRBJ2-1	-	-	CASSIGNSGLGNEQFF	TGTGCCAGTAGTATAGGGAACAGCGGCCTCGGCAATGAGCAGTTCTTC
TRBV6-5	12	TRBJ2-2	-	-	CASSYATGELFF	TGTGCCAGCAGTTACGCGACCGGGGAGCTGTTTTTT
TRBV6-5	16	TRBJ1-5	-	-	CASSYGGIGDNQPQHF	TGTGCCAGCAGTTACGGGGGGATTGGTGACAATCAGCCCCAGCATTTT
TRBV7-9	13	TRBJ2-7	once	TRBD2	CASSSLAGGPEYF	TGTGCCAGCAGTTCACTAGCGGGAGGGCCAGAGTACTTC
TRBV5-1	14	TRBJ1-1	-	-	CASTSGGEITEAFF	TGCGCCAGCACCTCCGGCGGGGAAATAACTGAAGCTTTCTTT
TRBV30	16	TRBJ1-1	once	-	CASTIRGYRMNTEAFF	TGTGCCTCCACGATCAGGGGCTACCGAATGAACACTGAAGCTTTCTTT
TRBV5-1	16	TRBJ2-1	-	TRBD2	CASSLGTSGSYNEQFF	TGCGCCAGCAGCTTGGGTACTAGCGGGTCCTACAATGAGCAGTTCTTC
TRBV6-2/TRBV6-3	14	TRBJ1-5	-	-	CASSQDRSLRPQHF	TGTGCCAGCAGCCAAGACAGGAGCCTCCGGCCCCAGCATTTT
TRBV28	16	TRBJ2-1	-	TRBD2	CASSSPTSGSYNEQFF	TGTGCCAGCAGTTCGCCGACTAGCGGGAGTTACAATGAGCAGTTCTTC
TRBV5-1	14	TRBJ2-1	once	TRBD2	CASSLGTSGNEQFF	TGCGCCAGCAGCCTTGGGACTAGCGGCAATGAGCAGTTCTTC
TRBV5-1	17	TRBJ1-1	-	-	CASSLAIQGFMNTEAFF	TGCGCCAGCAGCTTGGCCATTCAGGGGTTCATGAACACTGAAGCTTTCTTT
TRBV10-3	16	TRBJ2-5	-	TRBD1	CAISGVADRAQETQYF	TGTGCCATCAGTGGGGTAGCAGACAGGGCCCAAGAGACCCAGTACTTC
TRBV7-2	15	TRBJ1-5	few	-	CASSSDRGLGQPQHF	TGTGCCAGCAGCTCCGATCGGGGGTTGGGTCAGCCCCAGCATTTT
TRBV7-2	13	TRBJ2-1	-	-	CASRREVYNEQFF	TGTGCCAGCCGTCGTGAGGTATACAATGAGCAGTTCTTC
TRBV18	13	TRBJ2-7	-	-	CASSLRQDYEQYF	TGTGCCAGCTCACTACGACAAGACTACGAGCAGTACTTC
TRBV7-9	14	TRBJ1-1	-	TRBD1	CASSLGQINTEAFF	TGTGCCAGCAGCCTGGGACAGATTAACACTGAAGCTTTCTTT
TRBV18	15	TRBJ2-1	once	TRBD1	CASSPGQAIYNEQFF	TGTGCCAGCTCGCCGGGACAGGCCATCTACAATGAGCAGTTCTTC
TRBV5-5	17	TRBJ1-2	-	-	CASSLQVHTSTHYGYTF	TGTGCCAGCAGCTTACAGGTCCACACGTCTACTCACTATGGCTACACCTTC
TRBV2	15	TRBJ1-2	-	TRBD1	CASRRQGAANYGYTF	TGTGCCAGCAGAAGACAGGGAGCAGCTAACTATGGCTACACCTTC
TRBV3-1/TRBV3-2	16	TRBJ2-1	-	TRBD2	CASSQVSGGPRDEQFF	TGTGCCAGCAGCCAAGTGTCGGGAGGGCCCCGGGATGAGCAGTTCTTC
TRBV10-2	19	TRBJ2-2	-	TRBD2	CASSPSGTSGRASPGELFF	TGCGCCAGCAGTCCCTCTGGAACTAGCGGGAGGGCCTCCCCCGGGGAGCTGTTTTTT
TRBV6-1	13	TRBJ1-3	-	-	CASSEQIESTIYF	TGTGCCAGCAGTGAACAGATTGAAAGCACCATATATTTT
TRBV7-9	16	TRBJ2-1	-	TRBD2	CASSGGTSGSWGEQFF	TGTGCCAGCAGCGGGGGGACTAGCGGGAGTTGGGGTGAGCAGTTCTTC
TRBV6-5	15	TRBJ2-7	once	TRBD2	CASSPTSGRVYEQYF	TGTGCCAGCAGCCCGACTAGCGGGAGGGTTTACGAGCAGTACTTC
TRBV5-4	16	TRBJ2-3	-	-	CATRAQSYASTDTQYF	TGTGCCACGCGGGCTCAGTCCTACGCTAGCACAGATACGCAGTATTTT
TRBV6-5	14	TRBJ1-5	few	TRBD1	CASINTGGRQPQHF	TGTGCCAGCATTAATACAGGGGGACGTCAGCCCCAGCATTTT
TRBV28	13	TRBJ2-1	few	-	CASSLPSYNEQFF	TGTGCCAGCAGCCTCCCCAGTTACAATGAGCAGTTCTTC